This entry lists 5 T cell receptor beta chains sequenced from one sample in a study of T cells in Graves' hyperthyroidism and ophthalmopathy (dated by TCRdb to the late 2010s). The library was produced with multiplex PCR. The sample was run on an Illumina HiSeq 2000. Amplification of TCR beta CDR3 regions was carried out from RNA transcripts. The TCR CDR3 was subjected to a first round of RT-PCR using the HTBI primer set and the Qiagen OneStep RT-PCR kit. The raw public data were reprocessed by TCRdb itself: fastp quality trimming at Q25, MiXCR clonotype calling, in-frame beta chains only. Rows with a matching CDR3 protein are joined into one entry that keeps the most common DNA and genes. This sample has a few hundred thousand distinct CDR3 sequences in its table, and approximately 16% of those were observed once. Of the sample, 44% is held by the ten largest clones. Sequencing used blood. The receptors here all came from a man aged 40-50 years with Graves' hyperthyroidism.

The CDR3 sequence is CASSRTVGGIGETQYF. Here the CDR3 DNA reads TGCGCCAGCAGCCGTACGGTAGGGGGGATTGGGGAGACCCAGTACTTC. This chain joins TRBV4-1 and TRBJ2-5, with D perhaps TRBD1 or TRBD2 (6 bases each). Trimming cost V 4 bases and J 5 bases, with 20 bases left between them. Germline values: CDR1 MGHRA, CDR2 YSYEKL. This CDR3 region has 16 residues.

This clonotype was seen only a few times. Here the CDR3 reads CAIGTTNEQFF. Written as DNA, the CDR3 is TGTGCCATCGGGACTACCAATGAGCAGTTCTTC. The J gene is TRBJ2-1, the V gene TRBV10-3; 7 bases line up with TRBD2. V was clipped by 8 bases and J by 6 bases; unmatched bases: 1. CDR1 ENHRY and CDR2 SYGVKD come from the germline V gene. The CDR3 extends over 11 amino acids.

This clonotype was detected many times. The rearrangement uses TRBV10-3 and TRBJ1-1; 7 bases line up with TRBD1. CDR1 is ENHRY, CDR2 SYGVKD, per germline. J gave up 7 bases and V 4 bases, and 12 bases lay outside the gene matches. This CDR3 is 15 amino acids long. The CDR3 region has the DNA TGTGCCATCAGTGGACAGCAGGGGGGCAATGGTGAAGCTTTCTTT. Translation gives CAISGQQGGNGEAFF.

The chain has TRBV5-4 and TRBJ2-7; D gene unclear. The CDR3 loop spans 15 amino acids. Per the germline V gene, CDR1 is SGHNT and CDR2 is YYREEE (reference sequence). Trimming pared 5 bases from V and 6 bases from J, leaving 21 bases between. The CDR3 reads CASSLMTLGGLEQYF. DNA of the CDR3: TGTGCCAGCAGTCTTATGACCTTGGGCGGTCTCGAGCAGTACTTC.

With regard to this clonotype: A clone one base away is much larger, so this may be a read error. This chain links TRBV20-1 with TRBJ2-7; 10 bases are a match to TRBD1. This CDR3 is 11 amino acids long. The V and J ends lost 6 bases and 5 bases, in that order; junction bases with no gene match: 1. Germline V lookup: CDR1 DFQATT, CDR2 SNEGSKA (reference sequence). The CDR3 DNA reads as TGCAGTGCCGGGACAGGGGACGAGCAGTACTTC. Amino acids: CSAGTGDEQYF.